The next 28 T cell receptor beta chains were all read from a single sample in a study of control samples from healthy donors and cancer patients. Profiled with immunoSEQ multiplex PCR; TCRdb holds only in-frame clones, not every one. The top ten hold 2% to 3% of the sample, which has some 130,000 clones, approximately 90% seen once. The material sequenced was blood. All receptors come from a man aged 35 to 55 in good health.

This clone was counted a few times. The chain uses TRBV27 and TRBJ1-6; 9 bases match TRBD1. The CDR3 spans 15 residues. V lost 8 bases, J lost 7 bases, and 9 bases stayed unmatched. Germline V gene sequence: CDR1 MNHEY, CDR2 SMNVEV (reference sequence). DNA for the CDR3: TGTGCCAGCGTAAACAGGGGGCAAGGGAATTCACCCCTCCACTTT. It codes for CASVNRGQGNSPLHF.

The chain combines TRBV6-1 with TRBJ1-1; tentatively, D is TRBD1 (5 bases). Germline V lookup: CDR1 MNHNS, CDR2 SASEGT. V gave up 2 bases and J gave up 5 bases, with 12 bases separating them. The CDR3 loop spans 14 amino acids. CDR3 in amino acids: CASSELSGLTEAFF. The CDR3 coding sequence is TGTGCCAGCAGTGAATTGTCAGGGTTGACTGAAGCTTTCTTT.

This clone was found once. The chain is built from TRBV5-1 and TRBJ1-2, with D perhaps TRBD1 (5 bases). The CDR3 is 15 residues long. CDR1 SGHRS and CDR2 YFSETQ come from the germline V gene. V was shortened by 4 bases and J by 7 bases, with 20 bases between the two germline ends. The CDR3, as DNA: TGCGCCAGCAGCGGACTCGGGCAGGGTTACGGTGGCTACACCTTC. This codes for CASSGLGQGYGGYTF.

The V and J genes are TRBV6-6 and TRBJ2-7; possible D gene TRBD2, 5 bases. V lost 0 bases and J 3 bases, leaving 9 bases between the germline ends. The CDR3 has 14 residues. CDR1 and CDR2 from the germline V gene are MNHNY and SVGAGI (reference sequence). The CDR3 spells CASSYSRGFYEQYF. The DNA for the CDR3 is TGTGCCAGCAGTTACTCGAGAGGGTTCTACGAGCAGTACTTC.

The CDR3 sequence is CASSSGTGPSPLHF. CDR3 DNA: TGTGCCAGCAGCTCCGGGACAGGGCCCTCACCCCTCCACTTT. The chain recombines TRBV11-2 with TRBJ1-6; TRBD1 aligns across 9 bases. After removal of 4 bases from V and 10 bases from J, the junction contained 5 bases not matched to a gene. The germline gives CDR1 SGHAT, CDR2 FQNNGV. CDR3 length: 14 residues.

The chain joins TRBV4-1 to TRBJ1-1; D not certain. Germline V gives CDR1 MGHRA, CDR2 YSYEKL. This CDR3 contains 14 residues. V was shortened by 4 bases and J by 6 bases, with 15 bases between the two germline ends. CDR3 DNA sequence: TGCGCCAGCAGCCCACCGAGGGATTTCGCTGAAGCTTTCTTT. Residues: CASSPPRDFAEAFF.

This chain joins TRBV5-1 and TRBJ2-5, with unresolved D. Trimming left V 0 bases short and J 2 bases short, with 5 bases between. This CDR3 region has 13 residues. The V gene's germline CDR1 is SGHRS and CDR2 YFSETQ. In DNA, the CDR3 is TGCGCCAGCAGCTTGGACCAACAAGAGACCCAGTACTTC. Protein: CASSLDQQETQYF.

V is TRBV7-9 and J is TRBJ1-2; D unresolved. Trimming stripped 5 bases from V and 9 bases from J, with 22 bases between. The CDR3 length is 15 residues. Germline values: CDR1 SEHNR, CDR2 FQNEAQ (reference sequence). CDR3: CASSPSRGPGLSYTF. CDR3 sequence (DNA): TGTGCCAGCAGCCCAAGTAGAGGGCCCGGGTTGAGCTACACCTTC. Full variable domain (rest looked up from reference TRBV7-9 and TRBJ1-2): DTGVSQNPRHKITKRGQNVTFRCDPISEHNRLYWYRQTLGQGPEFLTYFQNEAQLEKSRLLSDRFSAERPKGSFSTLEIQRTEQGDSAMYLCASSPSRGPGLSYTFGSGTRLTVV.

This chain connects TRBV5-4 to TRBJ1-6, with 7 bases that match TRBD1. In germline, CDR1 is SGHNT, CDR2 YYREEE (reference sequence). The CDR3 sequence is 17 residues long. The junction had 16 bases not matched to a gene; V was cut back by 5 bases and J by 8 bases. CDR3 amino acids: CASSPGRRRGQYSPLHF. CDR3 DNA: TGTGCCAGCAGTCCTGGACGACGCCGGGGACAGTATTCACCCCTCCACTTT. The full variable domain, with the rest looked up from reference TRBV5-4 and TRBJ1-6, is ETGVTQSPTHLIKTRGQQVTLRCSSQSGHNTVSWYQQALGQGPQFIFQYYREEENGRGNFPPRFSGLQFPNYSSELNVNALELDDSALYLCASSPGRRRGQYSPLHFGNGTRLTVT.

This clone was recorded once. The chain links TRBV27 to TRBJ2-3; the D gene is possibly TRBD1 (5 bases). Trimming took 5 bases from V and 0 from J, leaving 9 bases between them. This CDR3 spans 14 amino acids. In germline, CDR1 is MNHEY, CDR2 SMNVEV (reference sequence). The CDR3 loop is CASSDDRSTDTQYF. The CDR3 DNA reads TGTGCCAGCAGTGATGACAGAAGCACAGATACGCAGTATTTT.

The CDR3 loop is CASSVQGRVDTQYF. CDR3 nucleotides: TGTGCCAGCAGCGTTCAGGGGCGGGTAGATACGCAGTATTTT. The gene calls are TRBV9 and TRBJ2-3, with D perhaps TRBD1 (6 bases). This CDR3 has 14 amino acids. Germline V gene data show CDR1 as SGDLS and CDR2 as YYNGEE. V lost 2 bases, J lost 5 bases, and 12 bases lay in between.

The rearrangement links TRBV6-1 to TRBJ1-2; D call uncertain. V was trimmed by 2 bases and J by 0 bases, leaving 10 bases between them. Germline V gene lookup returns CDR1 MNHNS and CDR2 SASEGT. This CDR3 has 15 amino acids. The chain's CDR3 is CASSEFSSANYGYTF. CDR3 bases: TGTGCCAGCAGTGAATTTAGTTCGGCTAACTATGGCTACACCTTC.

The V and J genes are TRBV6-5 and TRBJ1-5; D ambiguous. Trimming left V 8 bases short and J 1 base short, with 9 bases between. This CDR3 comprises 13 residues. CDR1 is MNHEY, CDR2 SVGAGI, per germline. This CDR3 reads CASGSLSNQPQHF. CDR3 DNA sequence: TGTGCCAGCGGGAGTTTGAGCAATCAGCCCCAGCATTTT.

The gene calls are TRBV14 and TRBJ2-7; possible D gene TRBD1, 6 bases. The V gene lost 1 base and the J gene lost 7 bases, with 20 bases spanning the gap. CDR1 and CDR2 from the germline V gene are SGHDN and FVKESK. CDR3 length: 16 amino acids. The CDR3 is CASSQGRGYRLIEQYF. CDR3 bases: TGTGCCAGCAGCCAAGGAAGGGGGTACCGCTTGATAGAGCAGTACTTC. The full variable domain, completed using reference TRBV14 and TRBJ2-7, is EAGVTQFPSHSVIEKGQTVTLRCDPISGHDNLYWYRRVMGKEIKFLLHFVKESKQDESGMPNNRFLAERTGGTYSTLKVQPAELEDSGVYFCASSQGRGYRLIEQYFGPGTRLTVT.

V gene TRBV10-3 combines with J gene TRBJ1-5; D remains unclear. The CDR3 is made up of 14 amino acids. The V end lost 6 bases, the J end lost 6 bases, and 15 bases lay between the germline ends. Germline lookup yields CDR1 ENHRY and CDR2 SYGVKD. This CDR3 reads CAISPGLDGQPQHF. Here the CDR3 DNA reads TGTGCCATCAGCCCCGGGCTCGACGGTCAGCCCCAGCATTTT.

The chain employs TRBV27 and TRBJ1-2; 8 positions agree with TRBD1. The CDR3 is 16 amino acids. CDR1 is MNHEY, CDR2 SMNVEV, per germline (reference sequence). V trimming: 6 bases; J trimming: 5 bases; junction bases outside the gene matches: 14. The CDR3 here is CASRYAGTGTVYGYTF. The CDR3 DNA reads as TGTGCCAGCAGGTACGCTGGGACAGGAACTGTTTATGGCTACACCTTC.

This sequence joins TRBV7-2 and TRBJ2-5; 11 positions match TRBD2. The CDR3 is made up of 17 amino acids. Germline CDR1 and CDR2: SGHTA and FQGNSA. V lost 1 base to trimming and J lost 5 bases; unmatched junction nucleotides: 9. CDR3: CASSLGGSGGALETQYF. The DNA for the CDR3 is TGTGCCAGCAGCTTAGGTGGTAGCGGGGGGGCTTTGGAGACCCAGTACTTC.

The genes are TRBV2 and TRBJ2-7; TRBD1 is a possible D gene (6 bases). With 2 bases removed from V and 7 bases from J, the gap between germline ends came to 18 bases. This CDR3 comprises 15 residues. Germline CDR1 and CDR2: SNHLY and FYNNEI. CDR3 amino acids: CASSEKSAGENEQYF. CDR3 coding DNA: TGTGCCAGCAGTGAAAAGTCGGCAGGGGAAAATGAGCAGTACTTC.

The chain uses TRBV5-8 and TRBJ2-5; a weak D match, TRBD1 (5 bases). This CDR3 comprises 13 residues. Deletions cut 2 bases from V and 4 bases from J, with 9 bases between. Germline assignment: CDR1 SGHTS and CDR2 YDEGEE. The CDR3 here is CASSFWGRETQYF. The DNA for the CDR3 is TGTGCCAGCAGCTTCTGGGGCCGAGAGACCCAGTACTTC.

The chain uses TRBV30 and TRBJ2-1, with TRBD2 identical over 13 bases. The CDR3 sequence is 17 residues long. Germline V gives CDR1 GTSNPN, CDR2 SVGIG (reference sequence). Trimming cost V 1 base and J 3 bases; bases outside gene matches: 6. In DNA, the CDR3 is TGTGCCTGGAGTGGGGTGGGACTAGCGGGGCGCTACAATGAGCAGTTCTTC. This encodes CAWSGVGLAGRYNEQFF.

The rearrangement uses TRBV6-5 and TRBJ1-1, with D possibly matching TRBD1 (5 bases). CDR3 length: 13 residues. Trimming pared 7 bases from V and 1 base from J, leaving 10 bases between. Germline V lookup: CDR1 MNHEY, CDR2 SVGAGI. In nucleotides, the CDR3 is TGTGCCAGCATGGGGGTACGGAACACTGAAGCTTTCTTT. Translated: CASMGVRNTEAFF.

The chain couples TRBV6-5 to TRBJ2-7; TRBD1 matches 8 bases. The J segment lost 1 base and the V segment lost 0 bases, leaving 5 bases of the junction unmatched. The CDR3 has 16 residues. In germline, CDR1 is MNHEY, CDR2 SVGAGI. The CDR3 DNA follows: TGTGCCAGCAGTTACTCGACAGGGGAGGCGTCCTACGAGCAGTACTTC. It translates to CASSYSTGEASYEQYF.

CDR3 sequence reads: CASSETGGFMETQYF. The CDR3 bases are TGTGCCAGCAGCGAGACAGGGGGCTTTATGGAGACCCAGTACTTC. The chain combines TRBV9 with TRBJ2-5; 10 nucleotides line up with TRBD1. J was trimmed by 5 bases and V by 3 bases; bases with no gene match: 7. CDR3 length equals 15 residues. CDR1 and CDR2 (germline): SGDLS, YYNGEE.

This clone has only one observation. The chain carries TRBV5-1 and TRBJ2-3; D assignment may be TRBD1 or TRBD2 (5 bases each). Trimming took off 3 bases at V and 2 bases at J, with 10 bases between the two ends. Germline V gene data show CDR1 as SGHRS and CDR2 as YFSETQ. This CDR3 has 14 amino acids. CDR3: CASSWDHSTDTQYF. The DNA for the CDR3 is TGCGCCAGCAGCTGGGACCATTCCACAGATACGCAGTATTTT.

This chain links TRBV3-1 (or the pseudogene TRBV3-2) with TRBJ2-7, with 10 bases that match TRBD1. V dropped 4 bases and J dropped 3; count of bases not matched to a gene: 0. The CDR3 loop spans 13 amino acids. Germline CDR1 reads LGHDT; CDR2 reads YNNKEL (reference sequence). CDR3 nucleotide sequence: TGTGCCAGCAGCCGGGACAGGGGCTACGAGCAGTACTTC. Encoded protein: CASSRDRGYEQYF.

This chain links TRBV9 with TRBJ1-1; D is uncertain. Germline CDR1 is SGDLS and CDR2 is YYNGEE. CDR3 size: 13 residues. The V end lost 7 bases, the J end lost 0 bases, and 10 bases lay between the germline ends. The CDR3 sequence: CASGRHMNTEAFF. The CDR3 DNA sequence: TGTGCCAGCGGACGCCACATGAACACTGAAGCTTTCTTT.

V and J are TRBV2 and TRBJ1-6; D perhaps matches TRBD1 (5 bases). Trimming pared 6 bases from V and 2 bases from J, leaving 11 bases between. Looked up from germline, CDR1 is SNHLY and CDR2 is FYNNEI. The CDR3 covers 15 residues. DNA for the CDR3: TGTGCCAGCAGGGGAGGGGCCGCCTATAATTCACCCCTCCACTTT. Protein: CASRGGAAYNSPLHF.

The V call is TRBV18, the J call TRBJ2-2; either TRBD1 or TRBD2 may supply D (5 bases each). V was shortened by 4 bases and J by 6 bases, with 18 bases between the two germline ends. Per the germline V gene, CDR1 is KGHSH and CDR2 is LQKENI. This CDR3 has 16 amino acids. CDR3 in amino acids: CASSLTGTVNSGELFF. The DNA for the CDR3 is TGTGCCAGCTCACTCACCGGGACGGTCAACTCCGGGGAGCTGTTTTTT.